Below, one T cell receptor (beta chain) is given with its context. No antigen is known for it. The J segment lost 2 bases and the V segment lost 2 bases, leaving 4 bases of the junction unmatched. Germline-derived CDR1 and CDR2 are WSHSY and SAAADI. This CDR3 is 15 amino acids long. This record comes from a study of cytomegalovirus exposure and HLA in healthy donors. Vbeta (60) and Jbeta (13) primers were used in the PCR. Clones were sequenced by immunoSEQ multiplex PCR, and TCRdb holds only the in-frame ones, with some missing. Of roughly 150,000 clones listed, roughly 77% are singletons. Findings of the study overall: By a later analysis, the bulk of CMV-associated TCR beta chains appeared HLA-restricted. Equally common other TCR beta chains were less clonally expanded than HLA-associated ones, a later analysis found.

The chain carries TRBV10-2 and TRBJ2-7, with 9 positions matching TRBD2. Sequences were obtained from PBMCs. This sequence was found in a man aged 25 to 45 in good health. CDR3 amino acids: CASSEGAGGAYEQYF. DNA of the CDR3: TGCGCCAGCAGTGAGGGTGCGGGAGGGGCCTACGAGCAGTACTTC.